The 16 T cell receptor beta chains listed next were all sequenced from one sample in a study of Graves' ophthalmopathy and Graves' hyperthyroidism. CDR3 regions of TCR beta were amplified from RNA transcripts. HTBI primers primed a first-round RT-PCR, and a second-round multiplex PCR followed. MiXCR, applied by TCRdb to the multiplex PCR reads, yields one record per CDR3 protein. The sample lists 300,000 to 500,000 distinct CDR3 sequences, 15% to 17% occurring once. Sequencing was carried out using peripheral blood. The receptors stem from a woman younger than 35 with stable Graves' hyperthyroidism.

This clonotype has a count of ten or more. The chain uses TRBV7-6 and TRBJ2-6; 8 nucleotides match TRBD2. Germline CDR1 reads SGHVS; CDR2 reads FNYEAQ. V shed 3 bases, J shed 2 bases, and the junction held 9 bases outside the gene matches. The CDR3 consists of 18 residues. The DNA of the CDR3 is TGTGCCAGCAGCTTCGCGGGGGGCGGAGGACCTGGGGCCAACGTCCTGACTTTC. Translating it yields CASSFAGGGGPGANVLTF.

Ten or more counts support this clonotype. CDR3 in amino acids: CASSFGAETQYF. In nucleotides, the CDR3 is TGTGCCAGCAGCTTCGGAGCGGAGACCCAGTACTTC. This chain connects TRBV7-8 to TRBJ2-5; D gene uncertain. The CDR3 has 12 amino acids. V lost 3 bases to trimming and J lost 5 bases, with 7 bases between them. Germline V gives CDR1 SGHVS, CDR2 FQNEAQ.

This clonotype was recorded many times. As DNA, the CDR3 is TGTGCCAGCGGAGAGGACTGGTTACTGAACACTGAAGCTTTCTTT. This encodes CASGEDWLLNTEAFF. J is TRBJ1-1 and V is TRBV6-1, with D unresolved. Germline values: CDR1 MNHNS, CDR2 SASEGT. The CDR3 runs 15 residues. V lost 8 bases and J lost 0, with 16 bases in between.

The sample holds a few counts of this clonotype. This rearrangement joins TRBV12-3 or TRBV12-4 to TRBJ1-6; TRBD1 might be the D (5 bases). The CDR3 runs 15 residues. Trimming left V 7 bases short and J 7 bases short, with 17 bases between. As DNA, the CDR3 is TGTGCCAGCAATCCCGGGACCGTACAAAATTCACCCCTCCACTTT. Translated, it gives CASNPGTVQNSPLHF.

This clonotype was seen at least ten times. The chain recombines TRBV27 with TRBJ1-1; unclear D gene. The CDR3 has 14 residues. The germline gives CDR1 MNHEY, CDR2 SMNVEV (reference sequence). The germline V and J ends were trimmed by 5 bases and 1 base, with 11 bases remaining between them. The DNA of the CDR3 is TGTGCCAGCAGTCCTTACCAAACGAACACTGAAGCTTTCTTT. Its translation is CASSPYQTNTEAFF.

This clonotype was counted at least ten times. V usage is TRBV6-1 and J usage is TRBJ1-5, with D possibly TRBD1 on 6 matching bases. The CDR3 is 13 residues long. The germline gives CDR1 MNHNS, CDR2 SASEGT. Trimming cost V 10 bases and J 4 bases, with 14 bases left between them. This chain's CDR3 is CATVDRYNQPQHF. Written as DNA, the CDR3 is TGTGCCACCGTTGACAGGTATAATCAGCCCCAGCATTTT.

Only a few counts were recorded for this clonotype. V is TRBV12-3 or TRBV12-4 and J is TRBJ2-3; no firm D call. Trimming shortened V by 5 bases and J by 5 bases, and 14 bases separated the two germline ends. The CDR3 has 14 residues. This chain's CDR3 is CASSPNPGRDTQYF. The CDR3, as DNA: TGTGCCAGCAGTCCGAACCCAGGTCGAGATACGCAGTATTTT.

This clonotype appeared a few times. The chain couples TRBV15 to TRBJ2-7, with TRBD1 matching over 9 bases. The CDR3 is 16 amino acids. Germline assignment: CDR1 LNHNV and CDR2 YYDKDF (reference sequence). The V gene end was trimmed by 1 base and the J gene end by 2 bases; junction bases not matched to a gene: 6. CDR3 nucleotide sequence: TGTGCCACCAGCAGAGGGGGGGACAGGGAGGCCTACGAGCAGTACTTC. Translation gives CATSRGGDREAYEQYF.

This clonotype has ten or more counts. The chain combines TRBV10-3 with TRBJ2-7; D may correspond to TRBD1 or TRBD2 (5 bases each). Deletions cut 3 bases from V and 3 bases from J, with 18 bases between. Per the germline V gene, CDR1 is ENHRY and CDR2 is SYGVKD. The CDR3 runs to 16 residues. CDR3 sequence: CAISDPDGARLYEQYF. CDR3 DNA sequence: TGTGCCATCAGTGACCCCGACGGGGCCAGGCTCTACGAGCAGTACTTC.

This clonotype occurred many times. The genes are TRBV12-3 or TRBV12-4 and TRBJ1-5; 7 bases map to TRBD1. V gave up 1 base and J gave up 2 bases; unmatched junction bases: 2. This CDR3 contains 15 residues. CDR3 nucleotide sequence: TGTGCCAGCAGTTTAGGGACAGGCCGCAATCAGCCCCAGCATTTT. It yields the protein CASSLGTGRNQPQHF.

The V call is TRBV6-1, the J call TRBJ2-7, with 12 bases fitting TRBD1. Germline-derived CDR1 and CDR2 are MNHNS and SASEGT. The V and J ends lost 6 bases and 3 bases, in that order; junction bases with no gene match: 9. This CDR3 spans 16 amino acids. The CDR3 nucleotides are TGTGCCAGCAGAACAAGGGGACAGGGGGCAGTCTACGAGCAGTACTTC. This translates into CASRTRGQGAVYEQYF.

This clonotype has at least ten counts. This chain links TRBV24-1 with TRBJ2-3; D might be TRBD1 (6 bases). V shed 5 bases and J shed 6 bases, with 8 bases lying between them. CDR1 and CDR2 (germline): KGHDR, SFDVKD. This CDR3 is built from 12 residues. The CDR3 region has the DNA TGTGCCACCAGTGCCGACAGGGATACGCAGTATTTT. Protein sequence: CATSADRDTQYF.

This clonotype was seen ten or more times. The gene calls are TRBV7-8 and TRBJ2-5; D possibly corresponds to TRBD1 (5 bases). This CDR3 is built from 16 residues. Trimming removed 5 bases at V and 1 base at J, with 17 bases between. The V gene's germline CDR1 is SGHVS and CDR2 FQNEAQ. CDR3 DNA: TGTGCCAGCAGCCTGGGGCTCCCAGGCCGCCAAGAGACCCAGTACTTC. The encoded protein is CASSLGLPGRQETQYF.

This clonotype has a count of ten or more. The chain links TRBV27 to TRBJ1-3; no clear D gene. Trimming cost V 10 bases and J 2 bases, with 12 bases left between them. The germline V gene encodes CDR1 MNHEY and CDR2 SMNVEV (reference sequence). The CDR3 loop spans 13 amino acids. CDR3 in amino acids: CATRPTAGNTIYF. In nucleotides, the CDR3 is TGTGCCACCAGACCTACCGCTGGAAACACCATATATTTT.

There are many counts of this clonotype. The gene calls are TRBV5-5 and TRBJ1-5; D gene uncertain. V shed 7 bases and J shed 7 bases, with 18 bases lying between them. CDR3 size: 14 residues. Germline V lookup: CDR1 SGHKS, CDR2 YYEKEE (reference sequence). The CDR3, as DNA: TGTGCCAGCTCTCCCCGGTGGTTAGGGCAGCCCCAGCATTTT. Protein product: CASSPRWLGQPQHF. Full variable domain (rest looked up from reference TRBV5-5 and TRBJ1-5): DAGVTQSPTHLIKTRGQQVTLRCSPISGHKSVSWYQQVLGQGPQFIFQYYEKEERGRGNFPDRFSARQFPNYSSELNVNALLLGDSALYLCASSPRWLGQPQHFGDGTRLSIL.

CDR3 DNA sequence: TGTGCCAGCAGCTCCTTATTGTTGGGTAGCAATCAGCCCCAGCATTTT. It codes for CASSSLLLGSNQPQHF. The chain is built from TRBV11-2 and TRBJ1-5; D not resolved. Trimming took off 4 bases at V and 0 bases at J, with 13 bases between the two ends. Germline CDR1 SGHAT, CDR2 FQNNGV. The CDR3 consists of 16 residues.